These 2 T cell receptor beta chains came from one sample sequenced in a study of blood T cell repertoires in COVID-19. The protocol was immunoSEQ multiplex PCR, while the TCRdb copy is restricted to in-frame clones and leaves out a portion. This table holds 360,000 or so clones, around 91% found once. The specimen sequenced was peripheral blood. These TCRs come from a man between 18 and 29 years old with active or convalescent COVID-19.

The rearrangement uses TRBV28 and TRBJ2-1, with TRBD1 matching over 8 bases. Germline values: CDR1 MDHEN, CDR2 SYDVKM. Losses at the gene ends were 6 bases for V and 1 base for J; bases not matched to a gene: 5. The CDR3 is 15 amino acids. The CDR3 DNA is TGTGCCAGCAGGTCCGGGACAGGTTCCTACAATGAGCAGTTCTTC. Its translation: CASRSGTGSYNEQFF.

The rearrangement uses TRBV28 and TRBJ1-2; 7 bases line up with TRBD1. Unmatched junction bases numbered 2, after V lost 5 bases and J lost 2 bases. CDR1 MDHEN and CDR2 SYDVKM come from the germline V gene. The CDR3 is 13 amino acids. CDR3 region: CASSQGQNYGYTF. CDR3 coding DNA: TGTGCCAGCAGTCAGGGACAGAACTATGGCTACACCTTC.